Below are 18 T cell receptor beta chains sequenced from a single sample in a study of OX40 agonist ivuxolimab in advanced cancers. The repertoire was sequenced with immunoSEQ multiplex PCR; TCRdb's copy has only in-frame clones and lacks some. The sample consists of 35,000 or so clones, roughly 89% of them appearing once. Sequencing was performed on CD4+ or CD8+ T cells sorted from blood, taken in a trial of the OX40 agonist ivuxolimab. The source is an adult with an advanced solid tumor such as melanoma, head and neck, liver or kidney cancer.

The chain employs TRBV9 and TRBJ1-1, with D hard to call. This CDR3 has 14 amino acids. Germline assignment: CDR1 SGDLS and CDR2 YYNGEE. Between the trimmed V and J ends, which lost 0 bases and 5 bases, there was a span of 11 bases. The CDR3 bases are TGTGCCAGCAGCGTAGGGACTTTGGCTACTGAAGCTTTCTTT. Translated, it gives CASSVGTLATEAFF.

The rearrangement uses TRBV9 and TRBJ1-3; the match to TRBD1 covers 8 bases. This CDR3 region has 16 residues. V trimming: 0 bases; J trimming: 0 bases; junction bases outside the gene matches: 2. CDR1 SGDLS and CDR2 YYNGEE come from the germline V gene. The CDR3 DNA is TGTGCCAGCAGCGTAGCGGACAGGGTCTCTGGAAACACCATATATTTT. Translation: CASSVADRVSGNTIYF.

The chain has TRBV2 and TRBJ2-3, with no clear D. The length of the CDR3 is 14 residues. Germline CDR1 SNHLY, CDR2 FYNNEI. Trimming took off 2 bases at V and 2 bases at J, with 8 bases between the two ends. CDR3 sequence: CASSENLYTDTQYF. The CDR3 DNA reads as TGTGCCAGCAGTGAAAACCTTTACACAGATACGCAGTATTTT.

The DNA for the CDR3 is TGTGCCAGCAGCACCCGGACAGGGAACACTGAAGCTTTCTTT. Translation: CASSTRTGNTEAFF. The chain couples TRBV9 to TRBJ1-1, with 7 bases identical to TRBD1. Looked up from germline, CDR1 is SGDLS and CDR2 is YYNGEE. The CDR3 spans 14 residues. Unmatched junction bases numbered 4, after V lost 4 bases and J lost 1 base.

The chain recombines TRBV6-7 with TRBJ2-7; a possible D gene is TRBD2 (6 bases). TRBV6-7 is marked as an open reading frame, function uncertain. Trimming took 2 bases from V and 5 from J, leaving 19 bases between them. This CDR3 region has 16 residues. This CDR3 is CASSYAPGETFHEQYF. In nucleotides, the CDR3 is TGTGCCAGCAGTTACGCCCCGGGAGAGACATTCCACGAGCAGTACTTC.

The rearrangement uses TRBV5-1 and TRBJ2-5; D assignment may be TRBD1 or TRBD2 (6 bases each). The V end was cut by 4 bases, the J end by 4 bases, with 14 bases between. CDR1 is SGHRS, CDR2 YFSETQ, per germline. The CDR3 runs 14 residues. CDR3 nucleotide sequence: TGCGCCAGCAGCGCCGTAGGGGGAGGAGAGACCCAGTACTTC. Protein: CASSAVGGGETQYF.

This chain joins TRBV2 and TRBJ2-2, with 7 bases fitting TRBD2. The CDR3 length is 17 residues. V was pared by 6 bases and J by 6 bases, with 16 bases of the junction left unmatched. Germline V gene sequence: CDR1 SNHLY, CDR2 FYNNEI. CDR3 DNA sequence: TGTGCCAGCAGAGACGCCCCTGGACTAGTGGTGGCCGGGGAGCTGTTTTTT. Translation gives CASRDAPGLVVAGELFF.

This clone has just one count. The V call is TRBV7-2, the J call TRBJ2-3, with D hard to call. The CDR3 is made up of 13 amino acids. The germline CDR1 and CDR2 sequences are SGHTA and FQGNSA. V lost 5 bases, J lost 4 bases, and 10 bases lay in between. The DNA of the CDR3 is TGTGCCAGCAGCCGTAACGTCGCAGATACGCAGTATTTT. It translates to CASSRNVADTQYF.

The chain employs TRBV28 and TRBJ1-5; D is perhaps TRBD1 (6 bases). CDR3 length: 14 residues. CDR1 and CDR2 (germline): MDHEN, SYDVKM. Trimming cost V 10 bases and J 6 bases, with 19 bases left between them. The chain's CDR3 is CATRWPGEGQPQHF. The CDR3 nucleotides are TGTGCCACGAGATGGCCAGGGGAAGGTCAGCCCCAGCATTTT.

The V and J genes are TRBV19 and TRBJ1-5; 8 bases match TRBD1. The V gene's germline CDR1 is LNHDA and CDR2 SQIVND (reference sequence). The CDR3 covers 13 residues. Unmatched junction bases numbered 3, after V lost 5 bases and J lost 6 bases. The CDR3 DNA reads as TGTGCCAGTAGTCCGGACAGGGCTCAGCCCCAGCATTTT. Residues: CASSPDRAQPQHF.

This chain joins TRBV9 and TRBJ1-3; D not resolved. V was cut by 0 bases and J by 4 bases, with 5 bases left in between. This CDR3 spans 13 amino acids. The germline V gene encodes CDR1 SGDLS and CDR2 YYNGEE. CDR3 DNA sequence: TGTGCCAGCAGCGTAGTTCTCGGAAACACCATATATTTT. This gives the protein CASSVVLGNTIYF.

This clone was seen once. The V and J genes are TRBV19 and TRBJ2-1, with 10 bases aligning to TRBD2. The CDR3 totals 16 residues. Germline assignment: CDR1 LNHDA and CDR2 SQIVND (reference sequence). The J segment lost 4 bases and the V segment lost 5 bases, leaving 8 bases of the junction unmatched. The CDR3 nucleotides read TGTGCCAGTAGTCGCTTACTAGCGGGGTTATACAATGAGCAGTTCTTC. Protein product: CASSRLLAGLYNEQFF.

The chain recombines TRBV29-1 with TRBJ2-3, with D perhaps matching TRBD2 (7 bases). CDR1 SQVTM and CDR2 ANQGSEA come from the germline V gene. This CDR3 is built from 13 residues. V was shortened by 6 bases and J by 2 bases, with 12 bases between the two germline ends. CDR3 bases: TGCAGCGTGAGCGGGGACAACACAGATACGCAGTATTTT. Protein sequence: CSVSGDNTDTQYF.

Here the CDR3 reads CASSSTSGSHEQYF. The DNA of the CDR3 is TGCGCCAGCAGCTCGACTAGCGGGAGCCACGAGCAGTACTTC. The chain uses TRBV5-1 and TRBJ2-7; TRBD2 aligns across 12 bases. Germline V gene lookup returns CDR1 SGHRS and CDR2 YFSETQ. The CDR3 spans 14 residues. Trimming took 3 bases from V and 5 from J; bases not matched to a gene: 3.

The rearrangement uses TRBV7-9 and TRBJ2-5; possible D gene TRBD2, 6 bases. The germline V gene encodes CDR1 SEHNR and CDR2 FQNEAQ (reference sequence). The ends were cut back, 10 bases at V and 4 bases at J, with 22 bases in the middle. This CDR3 is 15 amino acids long. The CDR3 DNA reads TGTGCCACTAGAACCTGGGAGGAGGGGTCAGAGACCCAGTACTTC. Its translation is CATRTWEEGSETQYF. Supplemented by reference TRBV7-9 and TRBJ2-5, the full variable domain reads DTGVSQNPRHKITKRGQNVTFRCDPISEHNRLYWYRQTLGQGPEFLTYFQNEAQLEKSRLLSDRFSAERPKGSFSTLEIQRTEQGDSAMYLCATRTWEEGSETQYFGPGTRLLVL.

The rearrangement joins TRBV7-3 to TRBJ2-1, with a tentative D call TRBD1 (6 bases). Trimming removed 5 bases at V and 5 bases at J, with 16 bases between. Germline CDR1 SGHTA, CDR2 FQGTGA. The CDR3 covers 15 residues. The CDR3 DNA reads as TGTGCCAGCAGCCCGGACAGCAGTAGGAACAATGAGCAGTTCTTC. It yields the protein CASSPDSSRNNEQFF.

V and J are TRBV18 and TRBJ2-7; TRBD1 matches 8 bases. The V gene end was trimmed by 2 bases and the J gene end by 6 bases; junction bases not matched to a gene: 12. CDR3 length: 16 amino acids. The germline V gene has CDR1 KGHSH and CDR2 LQKENI. In DNA, the CDR3 is TGTGCCAGCTCACCAAGGGTCGAGGCAGGGGGCGGCGAGCAGTACTTC. It codes for CASSPRVEAGGGEQYF.

This chain connects TRBV9 to TRBJ1-4; D gene uncertain. V lost 2 bases to trimming and J lost 0 bases, with 14 bases between them. Germline lookup yields CDR1 SGDLS and CDR2 YYNGEE. CDR3 length: 17 amino acids. Here the CDR3 DNA reads TGTGCCAGCAGCGTGAGGGAAGGCTTCTCAACTAATGAAAAACTGTTTTTT. Amino acids: CASSVREGFSTNEKLFF.